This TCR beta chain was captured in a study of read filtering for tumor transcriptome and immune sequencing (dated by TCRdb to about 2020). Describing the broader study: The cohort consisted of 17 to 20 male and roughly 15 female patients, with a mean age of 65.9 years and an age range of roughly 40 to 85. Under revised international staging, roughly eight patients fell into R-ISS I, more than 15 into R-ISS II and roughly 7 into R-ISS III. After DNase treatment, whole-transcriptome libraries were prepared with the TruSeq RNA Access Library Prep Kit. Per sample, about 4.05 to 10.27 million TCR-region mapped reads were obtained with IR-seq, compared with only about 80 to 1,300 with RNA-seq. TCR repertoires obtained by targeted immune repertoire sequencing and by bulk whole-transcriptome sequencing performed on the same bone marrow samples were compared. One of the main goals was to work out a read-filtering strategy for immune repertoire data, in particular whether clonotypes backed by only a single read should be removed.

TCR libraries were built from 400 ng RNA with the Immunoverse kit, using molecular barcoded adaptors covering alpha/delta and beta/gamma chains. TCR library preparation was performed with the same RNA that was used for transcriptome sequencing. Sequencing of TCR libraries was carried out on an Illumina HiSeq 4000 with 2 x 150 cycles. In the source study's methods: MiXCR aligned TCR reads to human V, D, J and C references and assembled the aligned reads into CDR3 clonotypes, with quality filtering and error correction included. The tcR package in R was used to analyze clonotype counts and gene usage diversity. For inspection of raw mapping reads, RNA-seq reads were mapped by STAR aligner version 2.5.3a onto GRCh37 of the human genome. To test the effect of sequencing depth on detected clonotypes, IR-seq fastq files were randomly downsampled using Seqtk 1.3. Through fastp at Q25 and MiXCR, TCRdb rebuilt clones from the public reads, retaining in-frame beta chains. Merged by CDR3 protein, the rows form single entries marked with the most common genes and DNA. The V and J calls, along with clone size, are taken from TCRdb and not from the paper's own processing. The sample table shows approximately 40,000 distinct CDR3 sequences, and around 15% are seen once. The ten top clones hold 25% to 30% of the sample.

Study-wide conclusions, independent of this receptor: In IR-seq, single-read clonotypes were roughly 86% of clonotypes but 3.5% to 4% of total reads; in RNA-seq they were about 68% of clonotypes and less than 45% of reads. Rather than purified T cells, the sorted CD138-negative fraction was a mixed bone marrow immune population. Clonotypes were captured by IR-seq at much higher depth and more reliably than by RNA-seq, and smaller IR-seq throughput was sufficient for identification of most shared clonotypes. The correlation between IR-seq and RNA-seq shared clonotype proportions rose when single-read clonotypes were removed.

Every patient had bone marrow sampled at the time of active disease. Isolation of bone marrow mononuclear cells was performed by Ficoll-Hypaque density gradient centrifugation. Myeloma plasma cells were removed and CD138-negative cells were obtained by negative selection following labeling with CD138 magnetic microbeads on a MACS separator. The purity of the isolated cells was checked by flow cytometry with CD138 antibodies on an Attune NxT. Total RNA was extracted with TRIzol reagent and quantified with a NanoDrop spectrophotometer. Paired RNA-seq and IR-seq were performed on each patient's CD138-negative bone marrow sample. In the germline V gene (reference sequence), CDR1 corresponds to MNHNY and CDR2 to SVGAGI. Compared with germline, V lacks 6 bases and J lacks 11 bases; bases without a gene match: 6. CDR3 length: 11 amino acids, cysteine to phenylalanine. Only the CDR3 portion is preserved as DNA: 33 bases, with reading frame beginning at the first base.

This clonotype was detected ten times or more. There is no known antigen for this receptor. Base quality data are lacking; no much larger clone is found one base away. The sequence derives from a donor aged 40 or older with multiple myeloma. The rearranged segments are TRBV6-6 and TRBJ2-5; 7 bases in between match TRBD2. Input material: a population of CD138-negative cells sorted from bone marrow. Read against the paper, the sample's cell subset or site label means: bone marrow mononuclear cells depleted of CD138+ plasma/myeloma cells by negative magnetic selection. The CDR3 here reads CASRGGGRQYF. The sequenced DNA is TGTGCCAGCAGGGGGGGGGGTCGGCAGTACTTC.